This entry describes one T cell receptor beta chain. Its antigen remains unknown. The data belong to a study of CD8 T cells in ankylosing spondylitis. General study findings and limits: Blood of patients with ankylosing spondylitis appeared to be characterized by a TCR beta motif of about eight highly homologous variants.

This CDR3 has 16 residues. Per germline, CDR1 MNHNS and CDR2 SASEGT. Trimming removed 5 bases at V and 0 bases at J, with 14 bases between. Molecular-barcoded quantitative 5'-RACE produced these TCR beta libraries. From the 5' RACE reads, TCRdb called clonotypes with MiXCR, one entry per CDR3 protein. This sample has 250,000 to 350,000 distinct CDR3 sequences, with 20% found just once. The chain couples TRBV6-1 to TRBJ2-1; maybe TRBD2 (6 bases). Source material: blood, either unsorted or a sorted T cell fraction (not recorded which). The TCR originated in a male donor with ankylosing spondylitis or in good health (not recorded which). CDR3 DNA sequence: TGTGCCAGCAGTCCCCGGGGGATGAGCTCCTACAATGAGCAGTTCTTC. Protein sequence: CASSPRGMSSYNEQFF.